These 21 T cell receptor beta chains were all obtained from the same sample, sequenced in a study of cytomegalovirus exposure and HLA in healthy donors. A multiplex PCR was run with 60 Vbeta primers and 13 Jbeta primers. The protocol was immunoSEQ multiplex PCR, while the TCRdb copy is restricted to in-frame clones and leaves out a portion. Here the sample spans some 190,000 clones, about 77% being singletons. Sequenced sample: PBMCs. These receptors were obtained from a man in his thirties or forties in good health and CMV-seropositive.

The chain combines TRBV28 with TRBJ1-1; 7 bases line up with TRBD1. The CDR3 has 13 residues. Germline trimming cut 0 bases from V and 5 bases from J; bases unmatched to any gene: 0. Germline CDR1 is MDHEN and CDR2 is SYDVKM. The CDR3 sequence is CASSLWTGTEAFF. CDR3 nucleotides: TGTGCCAGCAGTTTATGGACAGGGACTGAAGCTTTCTTT.

This clone was seen only once. This chain links TRBV7-2 with TRBJ2-7; a weak D match, TRBD1 (5 bases). Trimming pared 5 bases from V and 0 bases from J, leaving 11 bases between. Germline V gene lookup returns CDR1 SGHTA and CDR2 FQGNSA. CDR3 length: 14 amino acids. CDR3 in amino acids: CASSPQGNSYEQYF. The CDR3 DNA follows: TGTGCCAGCAGCCCTCAGGGAAACTCCTACGAGCAGTACTTC.

In this sample, this clone turned up a few times. The chain joins TRBV2 to TRBJ1-2; TRBD1 might be the D (5 bases). V was pared by 1 base and J by 8 bases, with 8 bases between. The CDR3 has 12 residues. The germline V gene has CDR1 SNHLY and CDR2 FYNNEI. The CDR3 sequence: CASSEEGRGYTF. CDR3 coding DNA: TGTGCCAGCAGTGAAGAGGGGCGGGGCTACACCTTC.

On this clone itself: The junction departs from germline at one end; a sequencing error may be responsible. The J gene is TRBJ2-5, the V gene TRBV7-7; 7 nucleotides line up with TRBD1. CDR1 and CDR2 from the germline V gene are SSHAT and FNYEAQ (reference sequence). The CDR3 sequence is 15 residues long. The CDR3 DNA is TGTGCTAGCAGCTTGGGGACAGCCACCCAAGAGACCCAGTACTTC. Amino acids: CASSLGTATQETQYF.

J is TRBJ2-7 and V is TRBV6-5; 8 bases match TRBD1. CDR3 length: 15 amino acids. Germline lookup yields CDR1 MNHEY and CDR2 SVGAGI. Losses at the gene ends were 6 bases for V and 1 base for J; bases not matched to a gene: 8. The CDR3 loop reads CASSPDRGRSYEQYF. For the CDR3, the DNA is TGTGCCAGCAGCCCAGACAGGGGACGGTCCTACGAGCAGTACTTC.

V is TRBV7-9 and J is TRBJ2-7, with a weak D call TRBD2 (5 bases). This CDR3 has 12 amino acids. Trimming left V 6 bases short and J 5 bases short, with 11 bases between. Per germline, CDR1 SEHNR and CDR2 FQNEAQ (reference sequence). The CDR3 loop reads CASRPDGDEQYF. The CDR3 region has the DNA TGTGCCAGCAGACCCGACGGGGACGAGCAGTACTTC.

The V and J genes are TRBV18 and TRBJ2-5; 9 nucleotides agree with TRBD1. CDR1 is KGHSH and CDR2 is LQKENI in the germline V gene. V was clipped by 3 bases and J by 3 bases; unmatched bases: 17. The CDR3 is 19 amino acids. Here the CDR3 DNA reads TGTGCCAGCTCACCCGTCATTGTGGAAGGGACAGGGATTAAAGAGACCCAGTACTTC. Translated: CASSPVIVEGTGIKETQYF.

The CDR3 DNA reads as TGTGCCAGCAGTTTAGCAGGCTTCAATCAGCCCCAGCATTTT. This gives the protein CASSLAGFNQPQHF. The chain links TRBV27 to TRBJ1-5; D is unresolved. Germline V CDR1 and CDR2: MNHEY, SMNVEV (reference sequence). V dropped 2 bases and J dropped 3 bases, with 8 bases sitting between them. The CDR3 runs 14 residues.

This clone was seen just once. The chain carries TRBV29-1 and TRBJ1-1, with 7 bases identical to TRBD1. Unmatched junction bases numbered 6, after V lost 4 bases and J lost 4 bases. The length of the CDR3 is 13 residues. Germline V gene lookup returns CDR1 SQVTM and CDR2 ANQGSEA. The CDR3 loop is CSVGQGVRTEAFF. In DNA, the CDR3 is TGCAGCGTTGGGCAGGGGGTCCGCACTGAAGCTTTCTTT.

CDR3 DNA sequence: TGTGCCAGCCACGGGGATAGCAATCAGCCCCAGCATTTT. It encodes CASHGDSNQPQHF. The genes are TRBV2 and TRBJ1-5; no definite D call. V was cut by 8 bases and J by 0 bases, with 8 bases left in between. Germline CDR1 reads SNHLY; CDR2 reads FYNNEI. The CDR3 runs 13 residues.

With respect to this clone: This CDR3 is also generated by other DNA sequences in the sample. This rearrangement joins TRBV10-3 to TRBJ1-3; weak D call: TRBD1 (5 bases). Germline V gene data show CDR1 as ENHRY and CDR2 as SYGVKD. The CDR3 spans 12 residues. Trimming left V 10 bases short and J 4 bases short, with 11 bases between. The CDR3 here is CATQGSGNTIYF. In DNA, the CDR3 is TGTGCCACCCAGGGATCCGGAAACACCATATATTTT.

The rearrangement links TRBV7-9 to TRBJ2-3; TRBD1 agrees at 9 bases. CDR3 length equals 18 residues. With 5 bases clipped from V and 2 bases from J, the junction kept 14 bases outside the gene matches. CDR1 and CDR2 (germline): SEHNR, FQNEAQ (reference sequence). The CDR3 sequence is CASSPQTGQGPNTDTQYF. For the CDR3, the DNA is TGTGCCAGCAGCCCGCAAACGGGACAGGGCCCCAACACAGATACGCAGTATTTT.

This rearrangement joins TRBV11-2 to TRBJ2-3; D is undetermined. Germline CDR1 SGHAT, CDR2 FQNNGV. V lost 4 bases to trimming and J lost 2 bases, with 4 bases between them. This CDR3 spans 12 amino acids. The CDR3 DNA reads as TGTGCCAGCAGCTCCTACACAGATACGCAGTATTTT. Its translation is CASSSYTDTQYF.

This clone showed up just once. V is TRBV6-1 and J is TRBJ2-3, with unresolved D. Germline-derived CDR1 and CDR2 are MNHNS and SASEGT. The CDR3 totals 15 residues. With 0 bases removed from V and 6 bases from J, the gap between germline ends came to 13 bases. The CDR3 DNA reads TGTGCCAGCAGTGAAGCTACCGGGTCTTGGGATACGCAGTATTTT. Protein product: CASSEATGSWDTQYF.

This chain links TRBV11-2 with TRBJ2-5, with TRBD1 identical over 7 bases. Per the germline V gene, CDR1 is SGHAT and CDR2 is FQNNGV. This CDR3 contains 16 residues. V shed 1 base and J 4 bases; nucleotides not matched to a gene: 9. The CDR3 nucleotides read TGTGCCAGCAGCTTAGCACAGGGGCCCCCGGGAGAGACCCAGTACTTC. This sequence encodes CASSLAQGPPGETQYF.

V gene TRBV7-2 combines with J gene TRBJ1-4; a weak D match, TRBD1 (6 bases). The CDR3 is 14 amino acids. Trimming pared 3 bases from V and 8 bases from J, leaving 13 bases between. Germline-derived CDR1 and CDR2 are SGHTA and FQGNSA. The CDR3 sequence is CASSLTGPGEKLFF. CDR3 in DNA: TGTGCCAGCAGCTTGACAGGACCAGGAGAAAAACTGTTTTTT.

This chain connects TRBV19 to TRBJ2-7; 10 nucleotides match TRBD1. V shed 6 bases and J 1 base; nucleotides not matched to a gene: 3. CDR1 and CDR2 from the germline V gene are LNHDA and SQIVND (reference sequence). The length of the CDR3 is 14 residues. Here the CDR3 DNA reads TGTGCCAGTAGACCGGGACAGGGGTCCTACGAGCAGTACTTC. This codes for CASRPGQGSYEQYF.

This clone came up once. The junction and the germline gene differ at one end; a read error may be behind it. The rearrangement uses TRBV9 and TRBJ2-5, with TRBD1 matching over 7 bases. The germline V gene has CDR1 SGDLS and CDR2 YYNGEE. The CDR3 sequence is 14 residues long. Written as DNA, the CDR3 is TGTGCCAGCAGCGCACAGGGGCTACAAGGGACCCAGTACTTC. It translates to CASSAQGLQGTQYF.

This clone appeared a few times. CDR3 nucleotides: TGTGCCAGCAGCTTCGCGCGGGGGGCAACGAACACCGGGGAGCTGTTTTTT. This sequence encodes CASSFARGATNTGELFF. The gene calls are TRBV7-6 and TRBJ2-2; 8 positions agree with TRBD2. CDR1 is SGHVS, CDR2 FNYEAQ, per germline. The CDR3 has 17 amino acids. J gave up 0 bases and V 3 bases, and 6 bases lay outside the gene matches.

The rearrangement links TRBV5-5 to TRBJ1-3, with D perhaps TRBD1 (5 bases). With 6 bases removed from V and 0 bases from J, the gap between germline ends came to 13 bases. This CDR3 region has 15 residues. CDR1 SGHKS and CDR2 YYEKEE come from the germline V gene (reference sequence). The CDR3 DNA sequence: TGTGCCAGCACCCGCGGGGGGACCTCTGGAAACACCATATATTTT. Its translation: CASTRGGTSGNTIYF.

This rearrangement joins TRBV11-2 to TRBJ2-1; unclear D gene. Germline V lookup: CDR1 SGHAT, CDR2 FQNNGV. CDR3 size: 13 residues. V was trimmed by 4 bases and J by 10 bases, leaving 14 bases between them. The CDR3 region has the DNA TGTGCCAGCAGCTCACCGATGACTGGCGAGCAGTTCTTC. It specifies CASSSPMTGEQFF.